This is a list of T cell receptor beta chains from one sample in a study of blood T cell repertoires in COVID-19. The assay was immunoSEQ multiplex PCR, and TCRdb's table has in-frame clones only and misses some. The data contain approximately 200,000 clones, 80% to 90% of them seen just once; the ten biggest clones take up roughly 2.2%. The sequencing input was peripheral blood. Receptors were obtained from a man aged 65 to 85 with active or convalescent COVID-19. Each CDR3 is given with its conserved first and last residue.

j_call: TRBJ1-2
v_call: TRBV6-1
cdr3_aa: CASSEQGSYGYTF

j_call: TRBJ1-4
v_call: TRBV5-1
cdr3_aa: CASSSAGLEKLFF

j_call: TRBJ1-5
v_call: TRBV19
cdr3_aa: CASSIEGSGYQPQHF

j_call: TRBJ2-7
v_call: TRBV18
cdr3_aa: CASSPPAGAGAYEQYF

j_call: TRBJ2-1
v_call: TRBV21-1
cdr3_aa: CASSKGGRGPRVDSEQFF

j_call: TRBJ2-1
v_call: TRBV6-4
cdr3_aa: CASSVNYANEQFF

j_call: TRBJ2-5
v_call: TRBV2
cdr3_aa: CASSRTGVLETQYF

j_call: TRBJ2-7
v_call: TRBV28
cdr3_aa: CASSKPGQTSYEQYF

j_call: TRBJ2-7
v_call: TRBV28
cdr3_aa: CASSLNPLGVAYEQYF

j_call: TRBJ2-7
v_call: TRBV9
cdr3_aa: CASSVGAGGHSRYEQYF

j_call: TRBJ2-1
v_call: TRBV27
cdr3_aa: CASSIHGTGNKRNEQFF